The 21 T cell receptor beta chains below all came from one sample that was sequenced in a study of T cell repertoires in cytomegalovirus infection. TCRdb analysed the reads with MiXCR anew, one entry per CDR3 protein. The repertoire holds about 700,000 distinct CDR3 sequences, with around 31% as singletons. These receptors' targets are unknown. Sequencing was performed on cultured PBMCs, taken from culture after CMV antigen stimulation. These receptors originate from a human donor in good health (CMV status not recorded). Some clones in this sample may be carry-over from other donors' samples.

This rearrangement joins TRBV6-1 to TRBJ1-1, with a tentative D call TRBD1 (5 bases). V was shortened by 6 bases and J by 0 bases, with 11 bases between the two germline ends. Germline V gene data show CDR1 as MNHNS and CDR2 as SASEGT. This CDR3 spans 14 amino acids. The CDR3 region has the DNA TGTGCCAGCAGCTCAGGGAGGATGAACACTGAAGCTTTCTTT. Translation gives CASSSGRMNTEAFF.

V gene TRBV28 combines with J gene TRBJ1-5; D is unresolved. The CDR3 is made up of 15 amino acids. V shed 6 bases and J shed 8 bases, with 20 bases lying between them. CDR1 and CDR2 from the germline V gene are MDHEN and SYDVKM. CDR3 coding DNA: TGTGCCAGCAGGACGGACGGTGGAGATTGGGAGCCCCAGCATTTT. Its protein is CASRTDGGDWEPQHF.

The sample holds a few counts of this clonotype. In DNA form, the CDR3 reads TGTGCCAGCAGCCCTACCGTCCTTGGGTACCAAGAGACCCAGTACTTC. It is translated as CASSPTVLGYQETQYF. V usage is TRBV7-2 and J usage is TRBJ2-5, with unresolved D. This CDR3 comprises 16 residues. Germline lookup yields CDR1 SGHTA and CDR2 FQGNSA. Trimming pared 5 bases from V and 0 bases from J, leaving 16 bases between.

The chain links TRBV25-1 to TRBJ2-2; D is uncertain. Trimming removed 4 bases from V and 6 bases from J, with 3 bases in between. The CDR3 has 11 amino acids. Germline V CDR1 and CDR2: MGHDK, SYGVNS. The DNA for the CDR3 is TGTGCCAGCAGTGGTGCCGGGGAGCTGTTTTTT. Residues: CASSGAGELFF.

The chain has TRBV20-1 and TRBJ2-5; D possibly uses TRBD1 or TRBD2 (5 bases each). Trimming took off 2 bases at V and 3 bases at J, with 16 bases between the two ends. Germline V CDR1 and CDR2: DFQATT, SNEGSKA (reference sequence). CDR3 length: 15 amino acids. This CDR3 is CSARSQVGVEETQYF. The CDR3 DNA reads as TGCAGTGCTAGATCACAAGTGGGGGTGGAAGAGACCCAGTACTTC.

This clonotype was seen a few times. The chain couples TRBV5-1 to TRBJ2-7, with D possibly TRBD1 on 6 matching bases. CDR3 length: 15 residues. Germline V gives CDR1 SGHRS, CDR2 YFSETQ. Trimming removed 0 bases from V and 1 base from J, with 11 bases in between. The CDR3 spells CASSLGPRGSYEQYF. The CDR3 coding sequence is TGCGCCAGCAGCTTGGGCCCCAGGGGTTCCTACGAGCAGTACTTC.

The genes are TRBV20-1 and TRBJ2-7; 9 bases line up with TRBD2. This CDR3 contains 15 residues. The V gene's germline CDR1 is DFQATT and CDR2 SNEGSKA (reference sequence). The ends lost 5 bases at V and 3 bases at J; junction bases unmatched: 11. The chain's CDR3 is CSAPTTAGGVYEQYF. The CDR3 DNA reads TGCAGTGCTCCCACCACAGCGGGGGGCGTCTACGAGCAGTACTTC.

The rearrangement links TRBV14 to TRBJ2-1; 12 bases are shared with TRBD1. Germline trimming cut 4 bases from V and 7 bases from J; bases unmatched to any gene: 8. CDR1 is SGHDN and CDR2 is FVKESK in the germline V gene. The CDR3 is 16 residues long. CDR3 in amino acids: CASSRRDRGLWNEQFF. The DNA for the CDR3 is TGTGCCAGCAGCCGACGGGACAGGGGGCTTTGGAATGAGCAGTTCTTC.

This clonotype was observed many times. The rearrangement joins TRBV7-2 to TRBJ2-7; D possibly uses TRBD1 or TRBD2 (5 bases each). This CDR3 has 13 amino acids. CDR1 is SGHTA, CDR2 FQGNSA, per germline. V lost 3 bases to trimming and J lost 3 bases, with 9 bases between them. The CDR3 here is CASSFGTLYEQYF. CDR3 nucleotide sequence: TGTGCCAGCAGCTTTGGGACCCTCTACGAGCAGTACTTC.

This clonotype came up a few times. The chain joins TRBV6-1 to TRBJ1-6; no clear D gene. V was cut by 4 bases and J by 7 bases, with 14 bases left in between. Germline CDR1 is MNHNS and CDR2 is SASEGT. This CDR3 spans 15 amino acids. Here the CDR3 DNA reads TGTGCCAGCAGTGGGCCGGGCTCGGGGAATTCACCCCTCCACTTT. Its translation is CASSGPGSGNSPLHF.

The chain links TRBV7-2 to TRBJ2-2; TRBD2 agrees at 11 bases. CDR1 SGHTA and CDR2 FQGNSA come from the germline V gene. The CDR3 is 16 amino acids. The junction had 8 bases not matched to a gene; V was cut back by 5 bases and J by 6 bases. CDR3 coding DNA: TGTGCCAGCAGCCCCAGACTAGCGGGAAGGGCCGGGGAGCTGTTTTTT. Amino acids: CASSPRLAGRAGELFF.

This chain links TRBV19 with TRBJ1-1; D is ambiguous. V lost 4 bases and J 4 bases, leaving 13 bases between the germline ends. Per the germline V gene, CDR1 is LNHDA and CDR2 is SQIVND (reference sequence). The CDR3 covers 14 residues. DNA for the CDR3: TGTGCCAGTAGTACCCTACGAGGTTTCACTGAAGCTTTCTTT. Encoded protein: CASSTLRGFTEAFF.

About this clonotype itself: Possible read error: a much larger clone is one base away. No conserved phenylalanine or tryptophan is present at the end of the CDR3, so a read error is the likely explanation. The chain has TRBV7-6 and TRBJ2-3; D is unresolved. V dropped 6 bases and J dropped 2 bases, with 12 bases sitting between them. CDR3 length: 14 amino acids. Germline lookup yields CDR1 SGHVS and CDR2 FNYEAQ. The CDR3 loop reads CASRADPSTDTQYL. The CDR3, as DNA: TGTGCCAGCAGGGCCGACCCTTCCACAGATACGCAGTATCTT.

This chain connects TRBV20-1 to TRBJ2-7; no definite D call. Trimming stripped 2 bases from V and 2 bases from J, with 13 bases between. The CDR3 has 14 residues. Looked up from germline, CDR1 is DFQATT and CDR2 is SNEGSKA (reference sequence). DNA of the CDR3: TGCAGTGCTAGATCCAGGAAGGACCCCTACGAGCAGTACTTC. It encodes CSARSRKDPYEQYF.

This clonotype was seen ten or more times. The chain combines TRBV7-8 with TRBJ1-1; maybe TRBD1 (6 bases). Germline assignment: CDR1 SGHVS and CDR2 FQNEAQ. The CDR3 runs 13 residues. Trimming removed 5 bases from V and 6 bases from J, with 13 bases in between. Here the CDR3 reads CASSHEGGPEAFF. CDR3 DNA sequence: TGTGCCAGCAGCCACGAAGGGGGGCCTGAAGCTTTCTTT.

The CDR3: CASSDIPGLQFGTIYF. DNA for the CDR3: TGTGCCAGCAGTGACATCCCCGGACTGCAGTTCGGGACCATATATTTT. The chain has TRBV6-6 and TRBJ1-3, with no clear D. Deletions cut 5 bases from V and 10 bases from J, with 24 bases between. Germline-derived CDR1 and CDR2 are MNHNY and SVGAGI (reference sequence). The CDR3 is 16 amino acids.

This chain connects TRBV15 to TRBJ1-1, with D perhaps matching TRBD1 (5 bases). This CDR3 comprises 13 residues. Trimming cost V 0 bases and J 10 bases, with 12 bases left between them. Germline values: CDR1 LNHNV, CDR2 YYDKDF (reference sequence). This CDR3 is CATSRDRGYAAFF. The CDR3 nucleotides read TGTGCCACCAGCAGAGATCGGGGGTACGCAGCTTTCTTT.

V gene TRBV12-3 or TRBV12-4 combines with J gene TRBJ2-3; a possible D gene is TRBD1 (6 bases). Deletions cut 4 bases from V and 6 bases from J, with 11 bases between. The CDR3 has 13 amino acids. The CDR3 nucleotides are TGTGCCAGCAGTTCCCCAGGGGTCGATACGCAGTATTTT. As protein: CASSSPGVDTQYF.

The chain is built from TRBV20-1 and TRBJ2-7; weak D call: TRBD2 (6 bases). The CDR3 runs to 13 residues. Per the germline V gene, CDR1 is DFQATT and CDR2 is SNEGSKA (reference sequence). V lost 6 bases, J lost 1 base, and 13 bases lay in between. The CDR3 loop reads CSAGGDDSYEQYF. The CDR3 DNA reads TGCAGTGCCGGGGGTGACGATTCCTACGAGCAGTACTTC.

Only a few counts were recorded for this clonotype. The rearrangement links TRBV4-1 to TRBJ2-1, with D unclear. From germline, CDR1 is MGHRA and CDR2 YSYEKL. Trimming shortened V by 2 bases and J by 5 bases, and 19 bases separated the two germline ends. The CDR3 extends over 17 amino acids. CDR3 loop: CASSQPFTATKHNEQFF. Here the CDR3 DNA reads TGCGCCAGCAGCCAACCATTCACTGCCACGAAACACAATGAGCAGTTCTTC.

In this sample, this clonotype turned up a few times. CDR3 loop: CASSAPTGGVYNEQFF. As DNA, the CDR3 is TGTGCCAGCAGCGCGCCGACAGGGGGAGTCTACAATGAGCAGTTCTTC. The chain joins TRBV7-6 to TRBJ2-1, with 9 bases fitting TRBD1. With 5 bases clipped from V and 3 bases from J, the junction kept 8 bases outside the gene matches. This CDR3 contains 16 residues. Germline V CDR1 and CDR2: SGHVS, FNYEAQ.